This entry lists 15 T cell receptor beta chains sequenced from one sample in a study of CD8 T cells in Susac syndrome. RNA totalling roughly 0.45 to 1 ug underwent reverse transcription with random hexamers. TCRdb analysed the immunoSEQ multiplex PCR reads with MiXCR anew, one entry per CDR3 protein. The sample shows 150,000 to 200,000 distinct CDR3 sequences, about 94% of them seen only once. Sequencing was done on a sample of CD4+ T cells from PBMCs. These receptors all stem from a human donor in good health.

This sequence joins TRBV5-6 and TRBJ1-1; D not resolved. With 3 bases removed from V and 0 bases from J, the gap between germline ends came to 9 bases. Germline V CDR1 and CDR2: SGHDT, YYEEEE. CDR3 length: 14 residues. The CDR3: CASSSGPMNTEAFF. The CDR3 DNA is TGTGCCAGCAGCTCCGGACCGATGAACACTGAAGCTTTCTTT.

The chain couples TRBV5-1 to TRBJ1-6, with D perhaps TRBD1 (5 bases). Germline CDR1 and CDR2: SGHRS and YFSETQ. Trimming pared 0 bases from V and 7 bases from J, leaving 11 bases between. The CDR3 spans 15 residues. The CDR3 region has the DNA TGCGCCAGCAGCTTGGGCCAGGGAAAGAATTCACCCCTCCACTTT. As protein: CASSLGQGKNSPLHF.

The J gene is TRBJ2-7, the V gene TRBV15; 8 positions agree with TRBD2. Unmatched junction bases numbered 8, after V lost 5 bases and J lost 2 bases. Germline V gene lookup returns CDR1 LNHNV and CDR2 YYDKDF (reference sequence). The CDR3 contains 15 residues. CDR3: CATSPRAGGTYEQYF. The CDR3 nucleotides are TGTGCCACCAGCCCTCGGGCGGGAGGTACCTACGAGCAGTACTTC. The whole variable domain, filled in from reference TRBV15 and TRBJ2-7, reads DAMVIQNPRYQVTQFGKPVTLSCSQTLNHNVMYWYQQKSSQAPKLLFHYYDKDFNNEADTPDNFQSRRPNTSFCFLDIRSPGLGDTAMYLCATSPRAGGTYEQYFGPGTRLTVT.

V and J are TRBV29-1 and TRBJ1-1, with 7 bases lining up with TRBD1. From germline, CDR1 is SQVTM and CDR2 ANQGSEA. The CDR3 sequence is 13 residues long. Trimming cost V 4 bases and J 6 bases; bases outside gene matches: 8. CDR3 protein: CSVASQGDAEAFF. The CDR3 DNA is TGCAGCGTTGCGAGTCAGGGGGATGCTGAAGCTTTCTTT.

The chain carries TRBV20-1 and TRBJ1-1; D not certain. Germline V CDR1 and CDR2: DFQATT, SNEGSKA (reference sequence). The CDR3 extends over 14 amino acids. V was shortened by 1 base and J by 3 bases, with 12 bases between the two germline ends. As DNA, the CDR3 is TGCAGTGCTAGAGTGGCGGGAGGCGACACTGAAGCTTTCTTT. Translation: CSARVAGGDTEAFF.

The chain joins TRBV29-1 to TRBJ1-6; TRBD1 is a possible D gene (6 bases). This CDR3 is built from 13 residues. V lost 4 bases to trimming and J lost 9 bases, with 13 bases between them. The germline V gene encodes CDR1 SQVTM and CDR2 ANQGSEA. CDR3 nucleotide sequence: TGCAGCGTTGGTGTTTCACAGGGTTCACCCCTCCACTTT. Translated: CSVGVSQGSPLHF.

V gene TRBV19 combines with J gene TRBJ1-2; TRBD1 might be the D (5 bases). Germline V gene data show CDR1 as LNHDA and CDR2 as SQIVND (reference sequence). The CDR3 extends over 13 amino acids. Trimming removed 2 bases from V and 8 bases from J, with 12 bases in between. This chain's CDR3 is CASSIRGDGGYTF. Written as DNA, the CDR3 is TGTGCCAGTAGTATAAGAGGGGACGGAGGCTACACCTTC.

J is TRBJ1-1 and V is TRBV3-1, with D possibly matching TRBD1 (6 bases). V lost 4 bases and J 5 bases, leaving 20 bases between the germline ends. Per the germline V gene, CDR1 is LGHDT and CDR2 is YNNKEL (reference sequence). There are 16 residues in the CDR3. The CDR3 sequence is CASSLWTTGGVTEAFF. CDR3 bases: TGTGCCAGCAGCCTTTGGACGACGGGGGGCGTAACTGAAGCTTTCTTT.

This clonotype came up a few times. This chain links TRBV12-3 or TRBV12-4 with TRBJ1-1; 9 nucleotides agree with TRBD1. The V and J ends lost 5 bases and 0 bases, in that order; junction bases with no gene match: 7. There are 16 residues in the CDR3. The CDR3 DNA is TGTGCCAGCAGTCCCGGGACAGGGCGATTGAACACTGAAGCTTTCTTT. Residues: CASSPGTGRLNTEAFF.

The chain carries TRBV7-2 and TRBJ1-4; TRBD1 matches 7 bases. CDR1 and CDR2 (germline): SGHTA, FQGNSA. This CDR3 comprises 14 residues. Germline trimming cut 5 bases from V and 3 bases from J; bases unmatched to any gene: 3. CDR3 coding DNA: TGTGCCAGCAGCCATCAGGGGGCTAATGAAAAACTGTTTTTT. Its protein is CASSHQGANEKLFF.

The chain links TRBV4-2 to TRBJ2-2; tentatively, D is TRBD1 (6 bases). CDR3 length: 17 residues. The germline V and J ends were trimmed by 2 bases and 0 bases, with 13 bases remaining between them. The germline CDR1 and CDR2 sequences are LGHNA and YNFKEQ. CDR3 amino acids: CASSQPPGQSNTGELFF. CDR3 nucleotide sequence: TGTGCCAGCAGCCAACCTCCGGGACAATCGAACACCGGGGAGCTGTTTTTT.

This rearrangement joins TRBV2 to TRBJ2-2; TRBD2 is a possible D gene (5 bases). Germline V CDR1 and CDR2: SNHLY, FYNNEI. V lost 6 bases and J lost 1, with 12 bases in between. This CDR3 spans 15 amino acids. Here the CDR3 DNA reads TGTGCCAGCAGGCAAAGAGAGGGGAACACCGGGGAGCTGTTTTTT. Translated, it gives CASRQREGNTGELFF.

This chain joins TRBV13 and TRBJ2-2; D is perhaps TRBD2 (6 bases). Per the germline V gene, CDR1 is PRHDT and CDR2 is FYEKMQ (reference sequence). The CDR3 totals 14 residues. Trimming removed 5 bases from V and 9 bases from J, with 16 bases in between. CDR3 DNA: TGTGCCAGCAGCAAGGCCGGGACTGTAAGGGAGCTGTTTTTT. Its protein is CASSKAGTVRELFF.

V is TRBV11-2 and J is TRBJ1-6, with 9 bases fitting TRBD1. The CDR3 extends over 15 amino acids. J gave up 10 bases and V 4 bases, and 8 bases lay outside the gene matches. The germline V gene has CDR1 SGHAT and CDR2 FQNNGV. The CDR3 spells CASSSRGQGGSPLHF. CDR3 in DNA: TGTGCCAGCAGCTCCAGGGGACAGGGTGGATCACCCCTCCACTTT.

The genes are TRBV6-5 and TRBJ2-3, with 7 bases fitting TRBD2. The V and J ends lost 4 bases and 4 bases, in that order; junction bases with no gene match: 8. The germline V gene has CDR1 MNHEY and CDR2 SVGAGI. The CDR3 length is 15 residues. CDR3: CASSSPFRGADTQYF. The CDR3 region has the DNA TGTGCCAGCAGTTCCCCCTTTCGGGGGGCAGATACGCAGTATTTT.